The subject of this entry is one T cell receptor (beta chain). Its antigen target is currently unknown. The input lacks base qualities; no much larger clone sits a single base away. The sample belongs to a study of preoperative IRX-2 immunotherapy in early breast cancer (dated by TCRdb to the late 2010s). The library was made by the immunoSEQ multiplex PCR assay. TCRdb took this table from immuneACCESS and kept in-frame rearrangements with V and J called. Such tables lack part of the clones; where checked against another copy, unresolved V genes explain under half of the gap, and the rest is unexplained. The sample records 75,000 to 100,000 clones, roughly 88% of which are singletons. The top ten clonotypes cover approximately 2% of the sample. The treatment or condition label here, explained by the study, means: preoperative locoregional IRX-2 cytokine immunotherapy. The samples were obtained from a phase Ib study that tested preoperative, locoregional IRX-2 cytokine immunotherapy meant to prime immune responses. Patients with early-stage breast cancer who were given IRX-2 before surgery served as donors.

Deletion took 7 bases off V and 3 bases off J, with a span of 13 bases between the germline ends. The germline V gene gives CDR1 as KGHSH and CDR2 as LQKENI. From the cysteine up to the phenylalanine, the CDR3 has a length of 14 residues. CDR3 DNA is the only sequence kept; it has 42 bases, read in frame from the first base. This clonotype was obtained from a human donor with breast cancer. The specimen comprised tumor tissue, sampled after IRX-2 immunotherapy. The sequence links TRBV18 to TRBJ2-1; tentative D gene TRBD1, with 5 bases matching. The CDR3 region: CASLISRDYNEQFF. The nucleotide sequence reads TGTGCCAGCTTGATTAGCAGGGACTACAATGAGCAGTTCTTC.